This T cell receptor (beta chain) came from a study of blood T cell repertoires in COVID-19. Across the study: Both acute and convalescent COVID-19 samples were obtained from the United States, Italy and Spain. PBMCs, B-cell-depleted T cells, or T cells provided the cDNA or gDNA that made up the material.

Original data processing: Nucleated cell counts were estimated from reference gene primer amplification. Clones were read by immunoSEQ multiplex PCR, and TCRdb kept only the in-frame ones, dropping some. That table gives V, J and clone size, and the DNA gave D and trimming. The table has around 150,000 clones, about 91% seen once. In germline, CDR1 is MDHEN, CDR2 SYDVKM. CDR3 length equals 14 residues. V lost 6 bases to trimming and J lost 1 base; unmatched junction nucleotides: 4. Sequenced material: peripheral blood. The sequence was obtained from a woman aged 55-70 years who had recovered from COVID-19. This chain uses TRBV28 with TRBJ1-2; 8 positions agree with TRBD1. The DNA of the CDR3 is TGTGCCAGCAGGCGGGACAGGAATAACTATGGCTACACCTTC. This sequence encodes CASRRDRNNYGYTF.